Listed below are T cell receptor beta chains from one sample, sequenced in a study of early T cells in non-severe SARS-CoV-2 infection. TCRdb recomputed calls from the 5' RACE reads with MiXCR, one row per CDR3 protein. The data show fewer than 100,000 distinct CDR3 sequences, around 11% seen once. Input material: whole blood. All receptors derive from an adult who was a healthcare worker with PCR-confirmed SARS-CoV-2 infection or an uninfected control (not recorded which). CDR3s include the opening cysteine and the closing phenylalanine or tryptophan. D genes are given only for firm matches. Some rows mark clone size as missing; the rest say once, few, many or name a class of expanded clone.

J gene,clone size,D gene,V gene,CDR3 DNA,CDR3 protein
TRBJ2-5,many,NA,TRBV6-2/TRBV6-3,TGTGCCAGCGCACCACAGCTAGGGGCCGGGGAGACCCAGTACTTC,CASAPQLGAGETQYF
TRBJ2-2,many,TRBD1,TRBV7-3,TGTGCCAGCAGCTCATTACGACAGGGATCGGGCACCGGGGAGCTGTTTTTT,CASSSLRQGSGTGELFF
TRBJ2-7,NA,NA,TRBV7-6,TGTGCCAGCAGCTTAGTGAAGAACGAGCAGTACTTC,CASSLVKNEQYF
TRBJ2-3,NA,NA,TRBV20-1,TGCAGTGCTCCGAGACTGGGGGGACGGACAGATACGCAGTATTTT,CSAPRLGGRTDTQYF
TRBJ2-5,NA,TRBD1,TRBV5-4,TGTGCCAGCAGCCAACAGGGGGATCAAGAGACCCAGTACTTC,CASSQQGDQETQYF
TRBJ1-4,many,NA,TRBV12-3/TRBV12-4,TGTGCCAGCAGGGCCGGGCCCCGCGCTGAAAAACTGTTTTTT,CASRAGPRAEKLFF
TRBJ1-4,medium-sized,NA,TRBV7-6,TGTGCCAGCAGCCGCCGGGACGAGAGTGAAAAACTGTTTTTT,CASSRRDESEKLFF
TRBJ1-2,NA,NA,TRBV29-1,TGCAGCGTTGAAGATCGACGGCAGGGCTATGGCTACACCTTC,CSVEDRRQGYGYTF
TRBJ2-3,many,NA,TRBV9,TGTGCCAGCAGCGTTAGCCTTAGCACAGATACGCAGTATTTT,CASSVSLSTDTQYF
TRBJ1-2,many,NA,TRBV20-1,TGCAGTGCTAGTCGGCAGAGCAATGGCTACACCTTC,CSASRQSNGYTF
TRBJ2-2,many,NA,TRBV9,TGTGCCAGCAGCGGATTCTACACCGGGGAGCTGTTTTTT,CASSGFYTGELFF
TRBJ2-2,many,NA,TRBV5-1,TGCGCCAGCAGCCCGGCCCGGGCCACCGGGGAGCTGTTTTTT,CASSPARATGELFF
TRBJ2-7,many,NA,TRBV6-6,TGTGCCAGCAGTTCCGCGCCCGGCTACGAGCAGTACTTC,CASSSAPGYEQYF
TRBJ1-5,many,NA,TRBV10-1,TGCGCCAGCACTACCGGGGGCAATTTTGAGAGTCAGCCCCAGCATTTT,CASTTGGNFESQPQHF
TRBJ1-2,NA,NA,TRBV7-9,TGTGCCAGCAGCCCCCTGGACAGCAACTATGGCTACACCTTC,CASSPLDSNYGYTF
TRBJ2-3,many,TRBD1,TRBV20-1,TGCAGTGCGACGCAGGGGGCTGGCACAGATACGCAGTATTTT,CSATQGAGTDTQYF
TRBJ2-3,many,NA,TRBV18,TGTGCCAGCTCCAGCGAGCGGACGGCAGATACGCAGTATTTT,CASSSERTADTQYF
TRBJ1-1,NA,NA,TRBV2,TGTGCCAGCCTCTGGGAAACTGAAGCTTTCTTT,CASLWETEAFF
TRBJ2-4,many,NA,TRBV6-2/TRBV6-3,TGTGCCAGCAGTCCTTCGCAGGGTCAGTACTTC,CASSPSQGQYF
TRBJ2-1,NA,TRBD2,TRBV27,TGTGCCAGCAGCCTGGGACTAGCGGGGAACAATGAGCAGTTCTTC,CASSLGLAGNNEQFF
TRBJ2-2,many,NA,TRBV10-3,TGTGCCATCACCCTAGAGGTTGCCGGGGAGCTGTTTTTT,CAITLEVAGELFF
TRBJ1-3,many,NA,TRBV6-5,TGTGCCAGCAGGAGCCACGGAAACACCATATATTTT,CASRSHGNTIYF
TRBJ1-6,few,NA,TRBV5-1,TGCGCCAGCAGCACGGACCCTTATTCACCCCTCCACTTT,CASSTDPYSPLHF